The 28 T cell receptor beta chains presented below share a single source sample, sequenced in a study of T cell responses to AZD1222 COVID-19 vaccine (dated by TCRdb to about 2021). The time point label on this specimen signifies: about 28 days (+/-7) after the second vaccine dose. Libraries were built with the immunoSEQ multiplex PCR assay. TCRdb holds this immuneACCESS table with in-frame rearrangements only. Some clones are missing; in checked studies, unresolved V genes explain under half, and the rest has no known cause. The sample table lists 180,000 or so clones, more than 75% of them with a count of one. 26% of the sample rests with the top ten. The sample consisted of peripheral blood, taken 28 days after the second AZD1222 dose. The receptors come from an adult who received the AZD1222 COVID-19 vaccine.

The V and J genes are TRBV13 and TRBJ2-1; D gene unclear. Germline CDR1 PRHDT, CDR2 FYEKMQ (reference sequence). The CDR3 is 13 amino acids. V shed 0 bases and J shed 9 bases, with 9 bases lying between them. For the CDR3, the DNA is TGTGCCAGCAGCTTAGGAGAAGGCGTTGAGCAGTTCTTC. It is translated as CASSLGEGVEQFF.

In nucleotides, the CDR3 is TGTGCCAGCAGCACGAGCGGGGCCTACAATGAGCAGTTCTTC. This encodes CASSTSGAYNEQFF. This chain joins TRBV9 and TRBJ2-1; TRBD2 matches 7 bases. The ends lost 4 bases at V and 2 bases at J; junction bases unmatched: 3. Looked up from germline, CDR1 is SGDLS and CDR2 is YYNGEE. CDR3 length: 14 residues.

The gene calls are TRBV4-2 and TRBJ2-2; 9 nucleotides match TRBD2. Germline lookup yields CDR1 LGHNA and CDR2 YNFKEQ. V trimming: 4 bases; J trimming: 6 bases; junction bases outside the gene matches: 12. The CDR3 covers 17 residues. In DNA, the CDR3 is TGTGCCAGCAGCCGGTTAGAGCGGGAGGAGGTAGCCGGGGAGCTGTTTTTT. Its protein product is CASSRLEREEVAGELFF.

The genes are TRBV28 and TRBJ2-7; D is possibly TRBD1 (7 bases). The ends were cut back, 5 bases at V and 4 bases at J, with 18 bases in the middle. The CDR3 length is 15 residues. Looked up from germline, CDR1 is MDHEN and CDR2 is SYDVKM. DNA for the CDR3: TGTGCCAGCAGTCCGGGGGACAGCCCATTATACGAGCAGTACTTC. Translating gives CASSPGDSPLYEQYF.

The CDR3 is CASSTTGTLSFF. The CDR3 coding sequence is TGTGCCAGCAGTACCACCGGGACTCTAAGTTTCTTC. The chain couples TRBV6-2 or TRBV6-3 to TRBJ2-1; possible D gene TRBD2, 6 bases. V lost 5 bases and J lost 16, with 18 bases in between. Germline assignment: CDR1 MNHEY and CDR2 SVGEGT. The CDR3 is 12 amino acids.

The rearrangement joins TRBV28 to TRBJ1-5; no firm D call. This CDR3 is built from 15 residues. The ends were cut back, 4 bases at V and 0 bases at J, with 10 bases in the middle. The germline CDR1 and CDR2 sequences are MDHEN and SYDVKM. The CDR3 is CASSSLRDSNQPQHF. The CDR3 coding sequence is TGTGCCAGCAGTTCCCTTCGGGATAGCAATCAGCCCCAGCATTTT. The full variable domain, with the rest looked up from reference TRBV28 and TRBJ1-5, is DVKVTQSSRYLVKRTGEKVFLECVQDMDHENMFWYRQDPGLGLRLIYFSYDVKMKEKGDIPEGYSVSREKKERFSLILESASTNQTSMYLCASSSLRDSNQPQHFGDGTRLSIL.

This chain uses TRBV7-2 with TRBJ2-3; 7 bases fit TRBD2. V shed 1 base and J 2 bases; nucleotides not matched to a gene: 12. Germline V gene lookup returns CDR1 SGHTA and CDR2 FQGNSA. The CDR3 is made up of 18 amino acids. The CDR3 DNA follows: TGTGCCAGCAGCTTAGGGGTCGGGAGGATTCGGTCCACAGATACGCAGTATTTT. It encodes CASSLGVGRIRSTDTQYF. Complete variable domain (other parts from reference TRBV7-2 and TRBJ2-3): GAGVSQSPSNKVTEKGKDVELRCDPISGHTALYWYRQSLGQGLEFLIYFQGNSAPDKSGLPSDRFSAERTGGSVSTLTIQRTQQEDSAVYLCASSLGVGRIRSTDTQYFGPGTRLTVL.

The V and J genes are TRBV19 and TRBJ2-3, with unresolved D. The V and J ends lost 9 bases and 3 bases respectively, with 16 bases between them. Germline assignment: CDR1 LNHDA and CDR2 SQIVND (reference sequence). This CDR3 spans 14 amino acids. CDR3 loop: CASERVGDTDTQYF. CDR3 DNA sequence: TGTGCCAGCGAACGGGTCGGAGATACAGATACGCAGTATTTT.

In this sample, this clone turned up a few times. The sample contains more than one DNA sequence encoding this CDR3. The J gene is TRBJ2-7, the V gene TRBV7-2, with TRBD1 as a possible D gene (5 bases). This CDR3 contains 14 residues. The V end was cut by 0 bases, the J end by 5 bases, with 11 bases between. The germline V gene encodes CDR1 SGHTA and CDR2 FQGNSA. CDR3 in DNA: TGTGCCAGCAGCTTAGCTTCAGGGATCAACGAGCAGTACTTC. Its translation is CASSLASGINEQYF.

The gene calls are TRBV24-1 and TRBJ2-2; D ambiguous. The length of the CDR3 is 15 residues. The germline gives CDR1 KGHDR, CDR2 SFDVKD. V was trimmed by 1 base and J by 5 bases, leaving 10 bases between them. In DNA, the CDR3 is TGTGCCACCAGTGATTTTGCGATTGGTACCGGGGAGCTGTTTTTT. This encodes CATSDFAIGTGELFF.

The V and J genes are TRBV28 and TRBJ2-7, with 11 bases lining up with TRBD1. This CDR3 comprises 14 residues. J gave up 5 bases and V 5 bases, and 5 bases lay outside the gene matches. Germline CDR1 reads MDHEN; CDR2 reads SYDVKM. The CDR3 DNA follows: TGTGCCAGCAGTCCGGGACAGGGGGACCACGAGCAGTACTTC. As protein: CASSPGQGDHEQYF.

The V and J genes are TRBV10-1 and TRBJ2-7; tentative D call: TRBD2 (5 bases). The V end lost 8 bases, the J end lost 0 bases, and 14 bases lay between the germline ends. Looked up from germline, CDR1 is WNHNN and CDR2 is SYGVQD (reference sequence). The CDR3 has 14 amino acids. CDR3 sequence (DNA): TGCGCCAGCGGCGGCAGGAGGAGCTCCTACGAGCAGTACTTC. Protein product: CASGGRRSSYEQYF.

This chain links TRBV5-6 with TRBJ1-3; D remains unclear. V gave up 5 bases and J gave up 1 base, with 7 bases separating them. CDR1 is SGHDT and CDR2 is YYEEEE in the germline V gene. The CDR3 runs to 13 residues. CDR3 coding DNA: TGTGCCAGCAGAACACCATCTGGAAACACCATATATTTT. Its translation: CASRTPSGNTIYF.

The rearrangement uses TRBV27 and TRBJ1-5; TRBD1 is a possible D gene (6 bases). Germline CDR1 reads MNHEY; CDR2 reads SMNVEV (reference sequence). CDR3 length: 14 residues. The V gene lost 5 bases and the J gene lost 7 bases, with 15 bases spanning the gap. CDR3 bases: TGTGCCAGCAGTCAACAACAGGGAAAGCAGCCCCAGCATTTT. Translation: CASSQQQGKQPQHF.

The gene calls are TRBV7-6 and TRBJ2-7; 9 bases match TRBD2. CDR3 length: 16 amino acids. Losses at the gene ends were 1 base for V and 6 bases for J; bases not matched to a gene: 10. Looked up from germline, CDR1 is SGHVS and CDR2 is FNYEAQ. The CDR3 loop reads CASSLGPSGTPGEQYF. In DNA, the CDR3 is TGTGCCAGCAGCTTAGGGCCTAGCGGGACTCCGGGCGAGCAGTACTTC.

This clone was seen only once. J is TRBJ2-7 and V is TRBV6-1; 8 nucleotides align to TRBD1. Germline V gene data show CDR1 as MNHNS and CDR2 as SASEGT. This CDR3 comprises 14 residues. V shed 2 bases and J 4 bases; nucleotides not matched to a gene: 4. This chain's CDR3 is CASSEQGAFYEQYF. The CDR3, as DNA: TGTGCCAGCAGTGAACAGGGGGCCTTTTACGAGCAGTACTTC.

The table lists this clone with a count of one. The chain combines TRBV29-1 with TRBJ2-7, with unresolved D. This CDR3 region has 10 residues. Germline assignment: CDR1 SQVTM and CDR2 ANQGSEA. Trimming left V 0 bases short and J 6 bases short, with 3 bases between. For the CDR3, the DNA is TGCAGCGTTGAAGAGTCCGAGCAGTACTTC. Encoded protein: CSVEESEQYF.

The CDR3 DNA follows: TGTGCCAGCAGCTTACTGGGAATGGTAACAGATACGCAGTATTTT. Translated: CASSLLGMVTDTQYF. The V call is TRBV7-8, the J call TRBJ2-3; no reliable D call. Trimming took off 2 bases at V and 3 bases at J, with 12 bases between the two ends. The CDR3 has 15 amino acids. Germline CDR1 SGHVS, CDR2 FQNEAQ.

This chain connects TRBV21-1 to TRBJ2-1. TRBV21-1 is marked as a pseudogene. The CDR3 sequence is 13 residues long. CDR3 in DNA: TGTGCCAGCAGCAAAGGCCGGGCCAATGAGCAGTTCTTC. This codes for CASSKGRANEQFF.

This clone was detected a few times. The chain combines TRBV6-5 with TRBJ2-7; 8 bases line up with TRBD1. Looked up from germline, CDR1 is MNHEY and CDR2 is SVGAGI. The junction had 4 bases not matched to a gene; V was cut back by 4 bases and J by 2 bases. This CDR3 is built from 14 residues. The CDR3 loop is CASSSGGLPYEQYF. The CDR3 nucleotides read TGTGCCAGCAGTTCAGGGGGCCTCCCCTACGAGCAGTACTTC.

V usage is TRBV18 and J usage is TRBJ1-4; possible D gene TRBD1, 6 bases. The CDR3 has 13 amino acids. In germline, CDR1 is KGHSH, CDR2 LQKENI. The germline V and J ends were trimmed by 3 bases and 5 bases, with 7 bases remaining between them. CDR3 sequence (DNA): TGTGCCAGCTCACCCGGACAGAATGAAAAACTGTTTTTT. It specifies CASSPGQNEKLFF.

This rearrangement joins TRBV18 to TRBJ2-1; D may be TRBD2 (6 bases). CDR1 is KGHSH, CDR2 LQKENI, per germline. The CDR3 extends over 14 amino acids. V was trimmed by 0 bases and J by 10 bases, leaving 13 bases between them. The CDR3 DNA reads as TGTGCCAGCTCACCACCCCTCCGGCGGGGAGAGCAGTTCTTC. Its translation: CASSPPLRRGEQFF.

V is TRBV7-9 and J is TRBJ2-7, with a weak D call TRBD1 (5 bases). Trimming cost V 3 bases and J 0 bases, with 9 bases left between them. CDR3 size: 14 residues. Germline V gene lookup returns CDR1 SEHNR and CDR2 FQNEAQ (reference sequence). CDR3 DNA sequence: TGTGCCAGCAGCTTCAGGGAAACCTCCTACGAGCAGTACTTC. Translating it yields CASSFRETSYEQYF.

This clone has just one count. The chain uses TRBV5-4 and TRBJ2-7; D gene ambiguous. Trimming pared 3 bases from V and 0 bases from J, leaving 10 bases between. CDR1 and CDR2 (germline): SGHNT, YYREEE (reference sequence). The CDR3 covers 14 residues. As DNA, the CDR3 is TGTGCCAGCAGCTCGGAGACTCACTCCTACGAGCAGTACTTC. Encoded protein: CASSSETHSYEQYF. Using reference TRBV5-4 and TRBJ2-7 for the parts outside the CDR3, the full variable domain is ETGVTQSPTHLIKTRGQQVTLRCSSQSGHNTVSWYQQALGQGPQFIFQYYREEENGRGNFPPRFSGLQFPNYSSELNVNALELDDSALYLCASSSETHSYEQYFGPGTRLTVT.

The chain carries TRBV29-1 and TRBJ1-3; 7 positions agree with TRBD1. V lost 8 bases to trimming and J lost 2 bases; unmatched junction nucleotides: 12. This CDR3 region has 15 residues. Germline CDR1 SQVTM, CDR2 ANQGSEA. In nucleotides, the CDR3 is TGCAGCCCAGAGGTGTCAGGGGGTCCTGGAAACACCATATATTTT. This encodes CSPEVSGGPGNTIYF.

V usage is TRBV19 and J usage is TRBJ1-6; 7 positions match TRBD1. V shed 6 bases and J 2 bases; nucleotides not matched to a gene: 4. CDR3 length equals 15 residues. Germline V gene sequence: CDR1 LNHDA, CDR2 SQIVND (reference sequence). The DNA of the CDR3 is TGTGCCAGTAGCTCCGGGACAGCCTATAATTCACCCCTCCACTTT. Protein product: CASSSGTAYNSPLHF.

The CDR3 is CASRPTGRDSYEQYF. CDR3 coding DNA: TGTGCCAGCAGACCGACAGGGAGGGACTCCTACGAGCAGTACTTC. The chain combines TRBV6-5 with TRBJ2-7; the D gene could be TRBD1 or TRBD2 (7 bases each). CDR1 MNHEY and CDR2 SVGAGI come from the germline V gene. V lost 6 bases to trimming and J lost 0 bases, with 15 bases between them. This CDR3 has 15 amino acids.

This chain joins TRBV28 and TRBJ2-7; 9 bases are shared with TRBD2. CDR3 length equals 14 residues. From germline, CDR1 is MDHEN and CDR2 SYDVKM. V dropped 5 bases and J dropped 9; count of bases not matched to a gene: 11. The CDR3 nucleotides are TGTGCCAGCAGTCCCCTGGGGCGGGGGGGATGGCAGTACTTC. Its protein product is CASSPLGRGGWQYF.